The clone carrying this TCR beta chain was recorded at least ten times. The target antigen is unknown. This record belongs to a study of Graves' ophthalmopathy and Graves' hyperthyroidism. General study findings and limits: Ophthalmopathy and stable hyperthyroidism were discriminated by a 13-signature model, with over 85% sensitivity and approximately 77% specificity.

Amplification from RNA transcripts yielded the TCR beta CDR3 regions. The first-round RT-PCR employed HTBI primers together with the Qiagen OneStep RT-PCR kit. A multiplex PCR was then performed as the second round. TCRdb fed the multiplex PCR reads into MiXCR, producing one record per CDR3 protein. The table records some 390,000 distinct CDR3 sequences, roughly 18% of them present only once. The clonotype comes from a young woman with Graves' ophthalmopathy. Sequencing was performed on peripheral blood.

The DNA for the CDR3 is TGTGCCAGCAGTGAAAAGCGTCCGAACACCGGGGAGCTGTTTTTT. Its translation is CASSEKRPNTGELFF. This chain connects TRBV2 to TRBJ2-2; D gene ambiguous. V was clipped by 2 bases and J by 0 bases, with 7 bases between them. Germline CDR1 reads SNHLY; CDR2 reads FYNNEI. CDR3 size: 15 residues.